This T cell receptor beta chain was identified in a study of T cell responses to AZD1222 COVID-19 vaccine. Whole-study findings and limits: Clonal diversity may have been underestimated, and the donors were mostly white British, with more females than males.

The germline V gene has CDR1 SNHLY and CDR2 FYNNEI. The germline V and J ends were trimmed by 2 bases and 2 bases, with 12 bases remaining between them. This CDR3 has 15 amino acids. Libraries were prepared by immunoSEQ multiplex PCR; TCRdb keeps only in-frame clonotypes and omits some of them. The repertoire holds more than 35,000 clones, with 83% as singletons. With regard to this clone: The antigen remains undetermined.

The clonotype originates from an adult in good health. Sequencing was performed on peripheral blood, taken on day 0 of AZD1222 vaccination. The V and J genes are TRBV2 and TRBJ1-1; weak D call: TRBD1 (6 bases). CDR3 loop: CASSERRDTNTEAFF. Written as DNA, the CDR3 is TGTGCCAGCAGTGAACGCCGGGACACCAACACTGAAGCTTTCTTT.